The table lists the clone carrying this T cell receptor beta chain with many counts. UMIs and sample barcodes were carried by the TCR alpha and TCR beta cDNA libraries that 5'RACE produced using constant-segment primers. TCRdb reanalysed the 5' RACE reads using MiXCR and keeps one entry per CDR3 protein. The sample includes 100,000 to 140,000 distinct CDR3 sequences, 14% of them seen just once. V was clipped by 1 base and J by 3 bases, with 4 bases between them. The CDR3 is made up of 13 amino acids. Germline loops: CDR1 SGHTA, CDR2 FQGTGA. The sample is drawn from a study of T-cell memory formation after mild COVID-19.

The J gene is TRBJ2-1, the V gene TRBV7-3, with D uncertain. This sequence originates from a man aged 18 to 30 who had mild COVID-19 (a few samples of this study predate the infection). Cell type and time point are not known. Material: PBMCs or a T cell subset sorted from them (not recorded which). This CDR3 is CASSLIGYNEQFF. CDR3 nucleotides: TGTGCCAGCAGCTTAATTGGCTACAATGAGCAGTTCTTC.